Presented here are 15 T cell receptor beta chains from one specimen sequenced in a study of CD4 T cells in relation to SARS-CoV-2 and coronaviruses. Sequenced by immunoSEQ multiplex PCR; TCRdb stores in-frame clones only, minus some. The sample contains about 20,000 clones, over 70% of which appear only once. Their recognized antigens are unknown. Before the COVID-19 pandemic, during about 2010-2018, CD4+ T cells were taken from unexposed donors. CD4+ T cells were isolated from the cells after more than nine days of culture. The specimen was CD4+ T cells from PBMCs, cultured in vitro. These receptors all come from a human donor in good health.

This rearrangement joins TRBV6-5 to TRBJ2-7; TRBD2 matches 9 bases. J gave up 7 bases and V 7 bases, and 11 bases lay outside the gene matches. The CDR3 runs to 14 residues. Germline CDR1 reads MNHEY; CDR2 reads SVGAGI. CDR3 sequence (DNA): TGTGCCAGCACTTTGCGGGAGGGCCTTGGGGAGCAGTACTTC. It translates to CASTLREGLGEQYF.

The chain employs TRBV2 and TRBJ2-7; D is unresolved. The germline V and J ends were trimmed by 0 bases and 0 bases, with 0 bases remaining between them. The CDR3 spans 12 residues. CDR1 is SNHLY, CDR2 FYNNEI, per germline. The CDR3 DNA reads as TGTGCCAGCAGTGAAGCCTCCTACGAGCAGTACTTC. Translating gives CASSEASYEQYF.

V gene TRBV21-1 combines with J gene TRBJ2-7; the DNA was not used to check the table's D call, TRBD2. TRBV21-1 is a documented pseudogene. The length of the CDR3 is 19 residues. The CDR3 region is CASSKGSRIAGVGNYEQYF. The DNA of the CDR3 is TGTGCCAGCAGCAAAGGTAGCAGGATTGCGGGAGTAGGGAACTACGAGCAGTACTTC.

A word on this clone: The junction departs from the called germline gene at one end, perhaps through a read error. V and J are TRBV24-1 and TRBJ2-5; 11 positions agree with TRBD2. Germline assignment: CDR1 KGHDR and CDR2 SFDVKD. This CDR3 contains 21 residues. CDR3 residues: CATSDWVSGRAKGRRAETQYF. CDR3 bases: TGTGCCACCAGCGATTGGGTTAGCGGGAGGGCCAAAGGCCGGCGTGCGGAGACCCAGTACTTC.

The chain employs TRBV6-5 and TRBJ2-7; TRBD2 matches at 11 bases. The CDR3 loop spans 15 amino acids. The germline CDR1 and CDR2 sequences are MNHEY and SVGAGI. Unmatched junction bases numbered 8, after V lost 7 bases and J lost 3 bases. This CDR3 reads CASIRLAGTLYEQYF. The CDR3 DNA reads as TGTGCCAGCATCCGACTAGCGGGGACTCTCTACGAGCAGTACTTC.

This chain links TRBV19 with TRBJ2-7; D gene uncertain. The V gene lost 1 base and the J gene lost 7 bases, with 14 bases spanning the gap. The CDR3 sequence is 14 residues long. The germline V gene has CDR1 LNHDA and CDR2 SQIVND (reference sequence). The CDR3 region has the DNA TGTGCCAGTAGTATAGGTGGGATGGCGAGTGAGCAGTACTTC. It codes for CASSIGGMASEQYF.

The chain links TRBV11-1 to TRBJ2-5, with TRBD2 identical over 11 bases. This CDR3 has 15 residues. Germline-derived CDR1 and CDR2 are SGHAT and FQDESV (reference sequence). The V segment lost 5 bases and the J segment 7 bases; nucleotides outside the gene matches: 9. The CDR3 region is CASSEGLADAATQYF. The DNA of the CDR3 is TGTGCCAGCAGCGAGGGACTAGCGGACGCAGCGACCCAGTACTTC.

The rearrangement joins TRBV4-3 to TRBJ2-3, with TRBD1 identical over 8 bases. Per germline, CDR1 LGHNA and CDR2 YSLEER. J was trimmed by 5 bases and V by 5 bases; bases with no gene match: 9. The CDR3 covers 15 residues. DNA for the CDR3: TGCGCCAGCAGCACCTTCCAGGGGGCTGGAGATACGCAGTATTTT. Protein sequence: CASSTFQGAGDTQYF.

This chain uses TRBV5-1 with TRBJ2-7; D gene unclear. The CDR3 extends over 11 amino acids. Trimming shortened V by 6 bases and J by 3 bases, and 7 bases separated the two germline ends. The germline V gene encodes CDR1 SGHRS and CDR2 YFSETQ. The CDR3 sequence is CASTDGYEQYF. Written as DNA, the CDR3 is TGCGCCAGCACGGACGGCTACGAGCAGTACTTC.

The chain is built from TRBV5-6 and TRBJ2-7; D unclear. The V end lost 3 bases, the J end lost 1 base, and 11 bases lay between the germline ends. CDR3 length: 14 amino acids. Germline V gene data show CDR1 as SGHDT and CDR2 as YYEEEE. This chain's CDR3 is CASSSDPISYEQYF. The CDR3 bases are TGTGCCAGCAGCTCGGATCCAATTTCCTACGAGCAGTACTTC. The whole variable domain, remainder taken from reference TRBV5-6 and TRBJ2-7, is DAGVTQSPTHLIKTRGQQVTLRCSPKSGHDTVSWYQQALGQGPQFIFQYYEEEERQRGNFPDRFSGHQFPNYSSELNVNALLLGDSALYLCASSSDPISYEQYFGPGTRLTVT.

The chain recombines TRBV10-3 with TRBJ2-1, with D maybe TRBD2 (6 bases). The V end was cut by 9 bases, the J end by 7 bases, with 16 bases between. From germline, CDR1 is ENHRY and CDR2 SYGVKD. This CDR3 is built from 13 residues. The CDR3 coding sequence is TGTGCCATTACCGGAACGGGAGAGAATGAGCAGTTCTTC. Amino acid sequence: CAITGTGENEQFF.

This chain connects TRBV5-1 to TRBJ2-3, with TRBD2 matching over 10 bases. The CDR3 contains 16 residues. The J segment lost 3 bases and the V segment lost 0 bases, leaving 4 bases of the junction unmatched. Germline V lookup: CDR1 SGHRS, CDR2 YFSETQ. The CDR3 bases are TGCGCCAGCAGCTTGGCTAGGACTAGCGGAACAGATACGCAGTATTTT. Protein: CASSLARTSGTDTQYF.

The chain joins TRBV11-1 to TRBJ1-3; a possible D gene is TRBD1 (5 bases). From germline, CDR1 is SGHAT and CDR2 FQDESV (reference sequence). The CDR3 has 14 amino acids. V was clipped by 5 bases and J by 4 bases, with 12 bases between them. CDR3 in amino acids: CASSRDGRGNTIYF. DNA for the CDR3: TGTGCCAGCAGCCGGGACGGGAGAGGAAACACCATATATTTT.

The chain is built from TRBV6-2 or TRBV6-3 and TRBJ1-5; D possibly corresponds to TRBD1 (6 bases). Germline V gene sequence: CDR1 MNHEY, CDR2 SVGEGT. V gave up 6 bases and J gave up 0 bases, with 15 bases separating them. This CDR3 region has 16 residues. For the CDR3, the DNA is TGTGCCAGCAGCCCTAGGACAGCCTTTAGCAATCAGCCCCAGCATTTT. It encodes CASSPRTAFSNQPQHF.

This chain connects TRBV2 to TRBJ2-3, with 8 nucleotides matching TRBD2. Germline assignment: CDR1 SNHLY and CDR2 FYNNEI. Trimming took 5 bases from V and 0 from J; bases not matched to a gene: 4. The CDR3 extends over 15 amino acids. The CDR3 loop is CASSSSGLSTDTQYF. The CDR3 DNA reads as TGTGCCAGCAGTTCTAGCGGGCTCAGCACAGATACGCAGTATTTT.